Sequencing of this TCR beta chain was carried out in a study of blood T cells in healthy people across ages. This CDR3 region has 14 residues. Germline V gene sequence: CDR1 SGHRS, CDR2 YFSETQ. With 6 bases clipped from V and 1 base from J, the junction kept 2 bases outside the gene matches. Concerning this clonotype: Its target is unknown.

PCR was performed a second time for about 7 to 11 cycles using a sample-barcoded 5' primer and a J-beta primer mix. TCRdb reanalysed the 5' RACE reads using MiXCR and keeps one entry per CDR3 protein. This table has hundreds of thousands of distinct CDR3 sequences, roughly 60% appearing once. Study results and caveats: Because sorting was not performed, PBMCs prevented conclusive naive versus antigen-experienced comparison.

The source of this sequence is a man aged 30-40 years in good health. The chain uses TRBV5-1 and TRBJ2-1; TRBD2 aligns across 9 bases. The sample was blood. CDR3 DNA sequence: TGCGCCAGCAAGGCGGGAGGGTCCTACAATGAGCAGTTCTTC. Amino acid sequence: CASKAGGSYNEQFF.